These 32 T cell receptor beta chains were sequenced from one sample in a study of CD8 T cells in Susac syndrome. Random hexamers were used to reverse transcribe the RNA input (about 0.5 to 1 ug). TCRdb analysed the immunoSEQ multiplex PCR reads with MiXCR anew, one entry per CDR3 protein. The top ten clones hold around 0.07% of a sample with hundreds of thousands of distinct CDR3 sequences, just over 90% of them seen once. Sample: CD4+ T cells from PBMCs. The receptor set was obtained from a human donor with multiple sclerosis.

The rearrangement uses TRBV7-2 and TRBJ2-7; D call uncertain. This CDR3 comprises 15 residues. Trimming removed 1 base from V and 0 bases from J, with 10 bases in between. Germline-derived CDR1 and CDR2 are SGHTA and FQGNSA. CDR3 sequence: CASSLVGRNSYEQYF. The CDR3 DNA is TGTGCCAGCAGCTTAGTAGGGCGGAACTCCTACGAGCAGTACTTC.

The CDR3 DNA reads as TGTGCCAGCTCACCCGGTAGAGGGGAAACACCCCTCCACTTT. Its protein is CASSPGRGETPLHF. The J gene is TRBJ1-6, the V gene TRBV18; a possible D gene is TRBD1 (5 bases). Trimming pared 3 bases from V and 11 bases from J, leaving 14 bases between. CDR1 KGHSH and CDR2 LQKENI come from the germline V gene. This CDR3 comprises 14 residues.

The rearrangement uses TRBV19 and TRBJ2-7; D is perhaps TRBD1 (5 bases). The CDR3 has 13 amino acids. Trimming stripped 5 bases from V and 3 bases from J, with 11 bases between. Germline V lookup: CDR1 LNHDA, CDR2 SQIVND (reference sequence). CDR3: CASSPTGGYEQYV. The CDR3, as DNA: TGTGCCAGTAGTCCCACAGGCGGCTACGAGCAGTACGTC.

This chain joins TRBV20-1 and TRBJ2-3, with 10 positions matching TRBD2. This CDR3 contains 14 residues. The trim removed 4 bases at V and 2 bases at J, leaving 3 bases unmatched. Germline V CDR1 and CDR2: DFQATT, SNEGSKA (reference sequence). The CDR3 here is CSAISGGNTDTQYF. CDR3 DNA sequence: TGCAGTGCTATTAGCGGGGGGAACACAGATACGCAGTATTTT.

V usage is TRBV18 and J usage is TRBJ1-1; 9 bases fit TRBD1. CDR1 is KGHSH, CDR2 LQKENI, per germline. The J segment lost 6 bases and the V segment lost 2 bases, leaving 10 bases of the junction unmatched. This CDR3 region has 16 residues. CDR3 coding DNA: TGTGCCAGCTCACCAAGACAGGGGGAGAAGGGATCTGAAGCTTTCTTT. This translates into CASSPRQGEKGSEAFF.

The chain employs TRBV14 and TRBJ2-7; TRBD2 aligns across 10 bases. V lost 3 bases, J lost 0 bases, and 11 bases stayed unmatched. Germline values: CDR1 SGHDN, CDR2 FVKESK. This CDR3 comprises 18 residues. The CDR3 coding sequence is TGTGCCAGCAGCCACCCGTTTCTGCGGACTAGCGGCTCCTACGAGCAGTACGTC. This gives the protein CASSHPFLRTSGSYEQYV.

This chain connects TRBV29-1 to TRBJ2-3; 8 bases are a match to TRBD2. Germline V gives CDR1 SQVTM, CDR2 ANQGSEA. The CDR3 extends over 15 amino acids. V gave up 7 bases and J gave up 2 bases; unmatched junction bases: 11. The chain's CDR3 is CSARRGREATDTQYF. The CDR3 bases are TGCAGCGCCCGGAGAGGGCGGGAGGCCACAGATACGCAGTATTTT.

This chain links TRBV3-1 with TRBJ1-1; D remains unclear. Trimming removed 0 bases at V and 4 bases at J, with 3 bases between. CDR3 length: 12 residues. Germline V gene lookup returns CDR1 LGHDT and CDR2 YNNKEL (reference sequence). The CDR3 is CASSQDLTEAFF. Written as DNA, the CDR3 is TGTGCCAGCAGCCAAGATCTCACTGAAGCTTTCTTT.

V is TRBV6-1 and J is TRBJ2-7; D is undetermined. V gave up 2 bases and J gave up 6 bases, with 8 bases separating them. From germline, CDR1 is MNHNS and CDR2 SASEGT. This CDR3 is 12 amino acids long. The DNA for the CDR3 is TGTGCCAGCAGTGAATTCCTCGGCGAGCAGTACTTC. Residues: CASSEFLGEQYF.

Here the CDR3 DNA reads TGCAGCCACCTAAGACAGGGGAACTATGGCTACACCTTC. Protein sequence: CSHLRQGNYGYTF. V is TRBV20-1 and J is TRBJ1-2; 8 bases align to TRBD1. CDR1 DFQATT and CDR2 SNEGSKA come from the germline V gene (reference sequence). The CDR3 is 13 residues long.

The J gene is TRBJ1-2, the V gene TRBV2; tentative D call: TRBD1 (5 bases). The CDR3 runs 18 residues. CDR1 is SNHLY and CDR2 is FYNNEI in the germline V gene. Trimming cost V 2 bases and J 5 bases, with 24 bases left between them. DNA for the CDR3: TGTGCCAGCAGTGAATCAGGGAGAGTTGGGGGTACTAGATATGGCTACACCTTC. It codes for CASSESGRVGGTRYGYTF.

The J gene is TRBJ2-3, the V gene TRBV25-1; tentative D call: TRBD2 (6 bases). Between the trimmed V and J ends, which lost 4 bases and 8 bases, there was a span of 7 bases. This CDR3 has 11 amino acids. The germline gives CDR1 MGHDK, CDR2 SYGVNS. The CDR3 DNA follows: TGTGCCAGCAGTGCCGGGGGTACGCAGTATTTT. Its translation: CASSAGGTQYF.

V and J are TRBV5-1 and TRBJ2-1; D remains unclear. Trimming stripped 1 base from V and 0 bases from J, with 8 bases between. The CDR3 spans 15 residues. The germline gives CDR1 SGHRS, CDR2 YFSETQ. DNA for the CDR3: TGCGCCAGCAGCTTGACTCCGGACTCCTACAATGAGCAGTTCTTC. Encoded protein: CASSLTPDSYNEQFF.

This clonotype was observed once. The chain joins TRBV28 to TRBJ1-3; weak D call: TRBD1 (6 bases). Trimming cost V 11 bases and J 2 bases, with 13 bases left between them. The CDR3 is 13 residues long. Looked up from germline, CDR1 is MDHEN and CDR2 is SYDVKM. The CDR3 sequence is CAAVTGPGNTIYF. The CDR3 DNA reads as TGTGCCGCCGTAACAGGGCCTGGAAACACCATATATTTT.

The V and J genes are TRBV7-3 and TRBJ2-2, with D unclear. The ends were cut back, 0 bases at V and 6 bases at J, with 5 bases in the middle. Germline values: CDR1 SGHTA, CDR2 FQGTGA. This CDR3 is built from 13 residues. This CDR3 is CASSLTRSGELFF. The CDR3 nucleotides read TGTGCCAGCAGCTTAACCCGGTCCGGGGAGCTGTTTTTT.

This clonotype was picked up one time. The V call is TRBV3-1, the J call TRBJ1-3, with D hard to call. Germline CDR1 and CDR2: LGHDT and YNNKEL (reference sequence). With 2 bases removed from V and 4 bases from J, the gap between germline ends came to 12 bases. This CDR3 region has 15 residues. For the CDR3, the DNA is TGTGCCAGCAGCCAATTTGCCGGGGAAGGAAACACCATATATTTT. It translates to CASSQFAGEGNTIYF. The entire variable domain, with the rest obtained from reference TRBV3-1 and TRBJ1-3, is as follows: DTAVSQTPKYLVTQMGNDKSIKCEQNLGHDTMYWYKQDSKKFLKIMFSYNNKELIINETVPNRFSPKSPDKAHLNLHINSLELGDSAVYFCASSQFAGEGNTIYFGEGSWLTVV.

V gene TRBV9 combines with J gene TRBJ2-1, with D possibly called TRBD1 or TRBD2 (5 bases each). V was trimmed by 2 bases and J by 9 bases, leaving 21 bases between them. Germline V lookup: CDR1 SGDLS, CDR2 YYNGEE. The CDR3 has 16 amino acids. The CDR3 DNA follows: TGTGCCAGCAGCGTGACCCCGGGACGAGGGCGTGCTGAGCAGTTCTTC. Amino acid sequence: CASSVTPGRGRAEQFF.

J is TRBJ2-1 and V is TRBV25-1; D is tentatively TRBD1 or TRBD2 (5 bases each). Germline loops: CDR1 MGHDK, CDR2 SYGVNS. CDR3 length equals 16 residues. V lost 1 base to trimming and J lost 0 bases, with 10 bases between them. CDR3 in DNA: TGTGCCAGCAGTGAATGGGGGAGAGGCTCCTACAATGAGCAGTTCTTC. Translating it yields CASSEWGRGSYNEQFF. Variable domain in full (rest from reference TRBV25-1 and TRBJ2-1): EADIYQTPRYLVIGTGKKITLECSQTMGHDKMYWYQQDPGMELHLIHYSYGVNSTEKGDLSSESTVSRIRTEHFPLTLESARPSHTSQYLCASSEWGRGSYNEQFFGPGTRLTVL.

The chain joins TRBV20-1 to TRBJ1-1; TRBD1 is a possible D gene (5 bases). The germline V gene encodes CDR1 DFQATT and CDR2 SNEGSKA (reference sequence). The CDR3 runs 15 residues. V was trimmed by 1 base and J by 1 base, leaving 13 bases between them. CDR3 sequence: CSARGPGQGNTEAFF. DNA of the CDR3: TGCAGTGCTAGAGGCCCCGGGCAGGGGAACACTGAAGCTTTCTTT.

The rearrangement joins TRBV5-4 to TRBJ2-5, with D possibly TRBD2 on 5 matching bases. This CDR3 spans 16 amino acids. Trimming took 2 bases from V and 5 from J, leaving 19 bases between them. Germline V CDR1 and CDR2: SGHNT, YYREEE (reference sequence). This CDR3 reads CASSFGGAVAKETQYF. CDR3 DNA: TGTGCCAGCAGCTTCGGAGGAGCAGTCGCCAAGGAGACCCAGTACTTC.

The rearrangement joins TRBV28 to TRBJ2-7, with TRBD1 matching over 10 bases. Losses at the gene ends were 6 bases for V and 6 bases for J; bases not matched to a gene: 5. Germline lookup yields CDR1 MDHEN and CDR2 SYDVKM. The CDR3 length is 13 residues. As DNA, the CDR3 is TGTGCCAGCAGGGGGACAGGGGTTCCCGAGCAGTACTTC. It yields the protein CASRGTGVPEQYF. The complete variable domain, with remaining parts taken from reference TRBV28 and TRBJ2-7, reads DVKVTQSSRYLVKRTGEKVFLECVQDMDHENMFWYRQDPGLGLRLIYFSYDVKMKEKGDIPEGYSVSREKKERFSLILESASTNQTSMYLCASRGTGVPEQYFGPGTRLTVT.

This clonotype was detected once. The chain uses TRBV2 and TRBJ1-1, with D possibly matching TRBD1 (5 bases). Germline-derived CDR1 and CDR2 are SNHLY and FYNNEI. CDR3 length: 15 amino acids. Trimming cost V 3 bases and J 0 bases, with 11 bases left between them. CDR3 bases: TGTGCCAGCAGTGATGGGGGGACGGTGAACACTGAAGCTTTCTTT. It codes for CASSDGGTVNTEAFF.

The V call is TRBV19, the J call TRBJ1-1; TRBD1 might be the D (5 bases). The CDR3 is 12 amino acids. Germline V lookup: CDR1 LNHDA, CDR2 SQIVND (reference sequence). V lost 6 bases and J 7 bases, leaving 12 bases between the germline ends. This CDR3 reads CASRGLDSEAFF. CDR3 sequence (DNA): TGTGCCAGTAGGGGGCTCGACAGTGAAGCTTTCTTT. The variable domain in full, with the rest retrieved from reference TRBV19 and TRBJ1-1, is DGGITQSPKYLFRKEGQNVTLSCEQNLNHDAMYWYRQDPGQGLRLIYYSQIVNDFQKGDIAEGYSVSREKKESFPLTVTSAQKNPTAFYLCASRGLDSEAFFGQGTRLTVV.

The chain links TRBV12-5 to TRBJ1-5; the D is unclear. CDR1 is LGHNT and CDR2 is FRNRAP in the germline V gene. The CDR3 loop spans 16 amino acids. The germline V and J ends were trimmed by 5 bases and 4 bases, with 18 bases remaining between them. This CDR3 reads CASGHSRFGENQPQHF. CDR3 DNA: TGTGCTAGTGGTCACTCCCGGTTCGGCGAGAATCAGCCCCAGCATTTT.

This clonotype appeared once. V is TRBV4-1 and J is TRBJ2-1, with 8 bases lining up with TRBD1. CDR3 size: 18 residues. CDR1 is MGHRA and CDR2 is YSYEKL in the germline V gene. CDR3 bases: TGCCCCAAACCATTGCAGGCCATTACAGGGGGTATCTACAATGAGCAGTTCTTC. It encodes CPKPLQAITGGIYNEQFF.

CDR3 sequence: CASTHWWGTENQPQHF. In DNA form, the CDR3 reads TGTGCCAGTACTCACTGGTGGGGGACGGAAAATCAGCCCCAGCATTTT. The chain has TRBV19 and TRBJ1-5; possible D gene TRBD1, 5 bases. The CDR3 extends over 16 amino acids. V was trimmed by 7 bases and J by 4 bases, leaving 20 bases between them. CDR1 is LNHDA, CDR2 SQIVND, per germline (reference sequence). The whole variable domain, filled in from reference TRBV19 and TRBJ1-5, reads DGGITQSPKYLFRKEGQNVTLSCEQNLNHDAMYWYRQDPGQGLRLIYYSQIVNDFQKGDIAEGYSVSREKKESFPLTVTSAQKNPTAFYLCASTHWWGTENQPQHFGDGTRLSIL.

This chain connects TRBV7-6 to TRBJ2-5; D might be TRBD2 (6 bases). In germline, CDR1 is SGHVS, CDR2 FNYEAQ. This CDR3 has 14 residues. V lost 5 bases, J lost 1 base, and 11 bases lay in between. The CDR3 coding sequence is TGTGCCAGCAGCCCGACTAGTTTCCAAGAGACCCAGTACTTC. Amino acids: CASSPTSFQETQYF.

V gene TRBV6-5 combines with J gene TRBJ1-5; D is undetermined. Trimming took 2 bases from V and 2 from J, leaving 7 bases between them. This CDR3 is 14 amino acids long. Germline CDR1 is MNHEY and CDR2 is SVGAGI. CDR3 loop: CASSYEVGNQPQHF. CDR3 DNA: TGTGCCAGCAGTTACGAAGTTGGCAATCAGCCCCAGCATTTT.

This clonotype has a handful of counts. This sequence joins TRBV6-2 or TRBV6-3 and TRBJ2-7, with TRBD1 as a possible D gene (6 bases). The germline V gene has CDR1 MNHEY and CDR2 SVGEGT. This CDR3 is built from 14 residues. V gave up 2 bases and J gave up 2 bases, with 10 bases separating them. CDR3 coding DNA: TGTGCCAGCAGTTACGCGGACAGACCCTACGAGCAGTACGTC. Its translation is CASSYADRPYEQYV.

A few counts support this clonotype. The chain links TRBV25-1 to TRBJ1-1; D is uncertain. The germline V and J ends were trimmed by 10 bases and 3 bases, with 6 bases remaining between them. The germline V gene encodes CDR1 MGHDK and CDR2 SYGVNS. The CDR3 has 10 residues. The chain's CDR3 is CATLDTEAFF. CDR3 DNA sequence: TGTGCCACCTTGGACACTGAAGCTTTCTTT.

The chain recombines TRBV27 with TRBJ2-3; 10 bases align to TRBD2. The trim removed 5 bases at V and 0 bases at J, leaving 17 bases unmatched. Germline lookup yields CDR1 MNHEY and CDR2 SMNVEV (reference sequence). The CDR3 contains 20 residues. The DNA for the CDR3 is TGTGCCAGCAGTCTAAGGTCACTAGCGGGGCTTGCCTCCAGCACAGATACGCAGTATTTT. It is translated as CASSLRSLAGLASSTDTQYF.

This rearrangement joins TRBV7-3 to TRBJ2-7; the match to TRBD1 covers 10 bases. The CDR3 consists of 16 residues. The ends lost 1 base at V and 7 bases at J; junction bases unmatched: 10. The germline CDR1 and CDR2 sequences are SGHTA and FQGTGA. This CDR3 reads CASSLNPGTGVSEQYF. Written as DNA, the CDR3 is TGTGCCAGCAGCTTAAACCCCGGGACAGGGGTTAGTGAGCAGTACTTC.